These T cell receptor beta chains were read from a single sample in a study of T cells after yellow fever vaccination. TCRdb reprocessed the 5' RACE reads with MiXCR, giving one entry per CDR3 protein. The repertoire consists of some 600,000 distinct CDR3 sequences, with around an eighth occurring once and the leading ten covering about 16%. The sample in question was PBMCs, obtained on the day of the yellow fever booster vaccination. These receptors originate from a man under 40 who received the YFV17D yellow fever vaccine. The CDR3 runs from the conserved cysteine through the conserved F or W. D genes are given only for firm matches. Size values are once, few and many counts, or a class for expanded clones, and some rows have none.

d_gene	v_gene	abundance	j_gene	CDR3aa	CDR3nt
TRBD2	TRBV5-1	few	TRBJ2-1	CASSLGSGRNNEQFF	TGCGCCAGCAGCTTGGGTAGCGGGCGCAACAATGAGCAGTTCTTC
.	TRBV3-1	.	TRBJ1-1	CASSQDQGNTEAFF	TGTGCCAGCAGCCAAGATCAAGGGAACACTGAAGCTTTCTTT
.	TRBV7-2	.	TRBJ1-6	CASSLFSLSNNSPLHF	TGTGCCAGCAGCCTCTTCTCCTTAAGTAATAATTCACCCCTCCACTTT
TRBD2	TRBV6-2/TRBV6-3	few	TRBJ2-7	CASKLAGGVYEQYF	TGTGCCAGCAAGCTAGCGGGAGGTGTCTACGAGCAGTACTTC
TRBD2	TRBV10-1	many	TRBJ2-2	CASSALAENTGELFF	TGCGCCAGCAGCGCACTAGCGGAGAACACCGGGGAGCTGTTTTTT
.	TRBV5-5	few	TRBJ2-7	CASSLGPSETPQTYEQYF	TGTGCCAGCAGCTTAGGTCCTAGCGAAACCCCTCAGACCTACGAGCAGTACTTC
TRBD2	TRBV7-9	many	TRBJ2-5	CASSLSGTLEETQYF	TGTGCCAGCAGCTTGAGCGGGACCCTGGAAGAGACCCAGTACTTC
TRBD2	TRBV4-3	.	TRBJ2-7	CASSRRLGGGLAVYEQYF	TGCGCCAGCAGCCGAAGACTGGGGGGGGGACTAGCGGTGTACGAGCAGTACTTC
.	TRBV4-3	.	TRBJ2-1	CASSHTQSSYNEQFF	TGCGCCAGCAGCCACACGCAAAGCTCCTACAATGAGCAGTTCTTC
.	TRBV29-1	many	TRBJ1-5	CSVGGGGNQPQHF	TGCAGCGTTGGGGGAGGGGGCAATCAGCCCCAGCATTTT
TRBD2	TRBV12-3/TRBV12-4	few	TRBJ2-1	CASRLEVGRGDNEQFF	TGTGCCAGCAGACTAGAGGTCGGGAGGGGGGACAATGAGCAGTTCTTC
.	TRBV11-2	.	TRBJ1-4	CASSQSVEKLFF	TGTGCCAGCAGCCAGTCAGTGGAAAAACTGTTTTTT
TRBD2	TRBV20-1	.	TRBJ2-7	CSALRASGSFHEQYF	TGCAGTGCTCTCCGGGCTAGCGGGAGTTTCCACGAGCAGTACTTC
.	TRBV20-1	.	TRBJ2-3	CSAPPAPGVTDTQYF	TGCAGTGCGCCCCCGGCGCCCGGGGTCACAGATACGCAGTATTTT